This TCR beta chain emerged from a study of blood T cell repertoires in COVID-19. Whole-study context: From the United States, Italy and Spain came samples of acute and convalescent COVID-19. From T cells, B-cell-depleted T cells, or PBMCs came the material, which was cDNA or gDNA.

How the authors handled the data: Counts of nucleated cells, estimated from reference gene primer amplification, were obtained. Data came from immunoSEQ multiplex PCR; TCRdb stores just in-frame clones and leaves some out. V and J calls and clone size follow that table, whereas D and trimming were derived from the DNA. The table includes some 14,000 clones, approximately 84% detected once. Source material: peripheral blood. This TCR came from a human donor in a cohort sampled during active COVID-19.

In nucleotides, the CDR3 is TGTGCCAGCAGCGCGCACGGGAGCACAGATACGCAGTATTTT. This codes for CASSAHGSTDTQYF. The gene calls are TRBV3-1 (or the pseudogene TRBV3-2) and TRBJ2-3; D is undetermined. CDR3 length equals 14 residues. Per the germline V gene, CDR1 is LGHDT and CDR2 is YNNKEL (reference sequence). The V and J ends lost 5 bases and 0 bases respectively, with 9 bases between them.